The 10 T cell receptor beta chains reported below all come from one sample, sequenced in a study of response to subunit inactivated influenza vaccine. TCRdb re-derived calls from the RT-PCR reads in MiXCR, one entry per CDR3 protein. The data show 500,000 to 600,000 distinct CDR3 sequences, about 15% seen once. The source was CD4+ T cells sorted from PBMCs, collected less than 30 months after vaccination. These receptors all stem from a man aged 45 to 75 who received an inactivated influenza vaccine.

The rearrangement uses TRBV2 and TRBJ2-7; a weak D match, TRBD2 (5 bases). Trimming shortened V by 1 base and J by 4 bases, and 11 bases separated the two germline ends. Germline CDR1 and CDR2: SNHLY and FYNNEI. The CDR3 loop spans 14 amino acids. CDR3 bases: TGTGCCAGCAGTGAAGGGCGGGCGAGGTACGAGCAGTACTTC. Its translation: CASSEGRARYEQYF. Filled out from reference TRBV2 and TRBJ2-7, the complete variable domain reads EPEVTQTPSHQVTQMGQEVILRCVPISNHLYFYWYRQILGQKVEFLVSFYNNEISEKSEIFDDQFSVERPDGSNFTLKIRSTKLEDSAMYFCASSEGRARYEQYFGPGTRLTVT.

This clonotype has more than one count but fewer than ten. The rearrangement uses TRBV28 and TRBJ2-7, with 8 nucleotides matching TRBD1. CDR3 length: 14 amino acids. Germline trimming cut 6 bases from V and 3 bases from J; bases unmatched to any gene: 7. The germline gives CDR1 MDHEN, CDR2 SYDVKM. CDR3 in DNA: TGTGCCAGCAGGCCGACAGGGGTAGACTACGAGCAGTACTTC. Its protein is CASRPTGVDYEQYF.

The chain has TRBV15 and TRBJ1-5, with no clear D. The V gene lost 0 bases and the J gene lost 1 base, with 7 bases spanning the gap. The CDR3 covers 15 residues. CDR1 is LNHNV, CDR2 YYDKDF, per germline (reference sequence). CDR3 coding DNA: TGTGCCACCAGCAGAGATCCGGTAAGCAATCAGCCCCAGCATTTT. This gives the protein CATSRDPVSNQPQHF.

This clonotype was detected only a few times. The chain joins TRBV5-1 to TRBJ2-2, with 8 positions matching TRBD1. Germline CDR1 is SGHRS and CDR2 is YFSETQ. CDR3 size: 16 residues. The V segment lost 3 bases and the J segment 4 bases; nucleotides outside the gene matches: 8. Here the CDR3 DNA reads TGCGCCAGCAGCTCTCAGGGGGCCCCGAGCACCGGGGAGCTGTTTTTT. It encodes CASSSQGAPSTGELFF.

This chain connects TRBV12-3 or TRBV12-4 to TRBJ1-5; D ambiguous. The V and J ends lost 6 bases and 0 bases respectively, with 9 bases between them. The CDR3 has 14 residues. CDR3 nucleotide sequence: TGTGCCAGCAGCCATCCGGCTAGCAATCAGCCCCAGCATTTT. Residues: CASSHPASNQPQHF.

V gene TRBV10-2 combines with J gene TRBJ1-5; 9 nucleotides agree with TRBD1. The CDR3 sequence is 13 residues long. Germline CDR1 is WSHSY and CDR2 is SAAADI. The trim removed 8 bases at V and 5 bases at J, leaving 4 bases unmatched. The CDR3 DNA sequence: TGCGCCAGCGGACAGGGGAGGGATCAGCCCCAGCATTTT. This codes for CASGQGRDQPQHF.

As DNA, the CDR3 is TGTGCCAGCAGCACGGGACAGGGGAGCTATGGCTACACCTTC. This codes for CASSTGQGSYGYTF. The chain combines TRBV11-2 with TRBJ1-2; 10 bases are shared with TRBD1. This CDR3 has 14 amino acids. The germline gives CDR1 SGHAT, CDR2 FQNNGV. V was pared by 5 bases and J by 4 bases, with 4 bases of the junction left unmatched. Combining the CDR3 with reference TRBV11-2 and TRBJ1-2 gives the whole variable domain EAGVAQSPRYKIIEKRQSVAFWCNPISGHATLYWYQQILGQGPKLLIQFQNNGVVDDSQLPKDRFSAERLKGVDSTLKIQPAKLEDSAVYLCASSTGQGSYGYTFGSGTRLTVV.

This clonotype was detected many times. The CDR3 coding sequence is TGTGCCAGCAGCCTAAATACCTACGAGCAGTACTTC. This codes for CASSLNTYEQYF. The V and J genes are TRBV7-2 and TRBJ2-7; D remains unclear. V dropped 5 bases and J dropped 2 bases, with 7 bases sitting between them. Germline V CDR1 and CDR2: SGHTA, FQGNSA. The CDR3 is made up of 12 amino acids.

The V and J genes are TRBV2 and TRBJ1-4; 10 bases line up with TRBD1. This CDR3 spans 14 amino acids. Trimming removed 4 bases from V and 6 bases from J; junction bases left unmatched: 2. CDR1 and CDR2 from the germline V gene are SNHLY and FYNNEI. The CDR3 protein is CASSGQGADEKLFF. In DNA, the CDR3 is TGTGCCAGCAGTGGACAGGGGGCGGATGAAAAACTGTTTTTT.

The CDR3 region is CASSLSGAGGQEKLFF. As DNA, the CDR3 is TGTGCCAGCAGTTTATCCGGGGCAGGGGGACAAGAAAAACTGTTTTTT. This sequence joins TRBV27 and TRBJ1-4; 7 nucleotides align to TRBD1. CDR1 and CDR2 (germline): MNHEY, SMNVEV (reference sequence). The V segment lost 0 bases and the J segment 8 bases; nucleotides outside the gene matches: 9. The CDR3 runs to 16 residues.